This T cell receptor (beta chain) was observed in a study of T cell changes during pregnancy in multiple sclerosis (dated by TCRdb to about 2019). Regarding the complete study: Changes in the T cell repertoire over the course of pregnancy were examined in this study in women with multiple sclerosis.

The library came from the immunoSEQ multiplex PCR assay. Not all clones reach the TCRdb copy of this immuneACCESS table, which keeps in-frame sequences only. Checked studies attribute under half of the gap to unresolved V genes and leave the rest unexplained. The sample includes more than 35,000 clones, with about 91% observed a single time. Under 9.5% of the sample goes to the ten largest clones. From its cysteine to its phenylalanine, the CDR3 spans 15 amino acids. Only the CDR3 DNA stays, 45 bases, in frame from base 1. A distance of 15 bases separates the germline ends of V and J, which lose 0 bases and 6 bases respectively. The germline V gene encodes CDR1 SGDLS and CDR2 YYNGEE. As concerns this clone: This receptor's antigen is unknown. No base-level quality is on record; no much larger clone is a single base apart.

The chain couples TRBV9 to TRBJ1-1; the D gene assignment is ambiguous. The sample in question was CD8+ T cells from peripheral blood mononuclear cells, obtained after pregnancy. The receptor was isolated from a female donor with multiple sclerosis, enrolled in a pregnancy study. The sequenced DNA is TGTGCCAGCAGCGTAGTTTCGGGGTATATCGCTGAAGCTTTCTTT. Translated, this is CASSVVSGYIAEAFF. Reference TRBV9 and TRBJ1-1 proteins supply the regions before and after the CDR3; the full variable domain is: DSGVTQTPKHLITATGQRVTLRCSPRSGDLSVYWYQQSLDQGLQFLIQYYNGEERAKGNILERFSAQQFPDLHSELNLSSLELGDSALYFCASSVVSGYIAEAFFGQGTRLTVV.